Below are 21 T cell receptor beta chains sequenced from a single sample in a study of OX40 agonist ivuxolimab in advanced cancers. Data came from immunoSEQ multiplex PCR; TCRdb stores just in-frame clones and leaves some out. Counted here are about 45,000 clones, about 90% occurring once; the ten biggest clones make up approximately 6%. This specimen was CD4+ or CD8+ T cells sorted from blood, taken in a trial of the OX40 agonist ivuxolimab. Receptors were obtained from an adult with an advanced solid tumor such as melanoma, head and neck, liver or kidney cancer.

V gene TRBV27 combines with J gene TRBJ1-6, with a tentative D call TRBD1 (6 bases). The germline CDR1 and CDR2 sequences are MNHEY and SMNVEV (reference sequence). V lost 4 bases and J 10 bases, leaving 14 bases between the germline ends. The CDR3 spans 14 residues. CDR3 in DNA: TGTGCCAGCAGTTCATGGACAGAGCGGTCACCCCTCCACTTT. Protein product: CASSSWTERSPLHF.

As for this clone: This sample includes further DNA sequences coding for the same CDR3. V gene TRBV5-1 combines with J gene TRBJ2-1; TRBD2 is a possible D gene (5 bases). The V end was cut by 2 bases, the J end by 0 bases, with 12 bases between. Germline values: CDR1 SGHRS, CDR2 YFSETQ. CDR3 length: 16 amino acids. CDR3 nucleotide sequence: TGCGCCAGCAGCTTCGGAGGCCTGAGCTCCTACAATGAGCAGTTCTTC. This gives the protein CASSFGGLSSYNEQFF.

The chain employs TRBV10-1 and TRBJ2-6; D unresolved. This CDR3 region has 14 residues. With 11 bases removed from V and 0 bases from J, the gap between germline ends came to 11 bases. CDR1 WNHNN and CDR2 SYGVQD come from the germline V gene (reference sequence). In DNA, the CDR3 is TGCGCCTCCAGACTGGACTCTGGGGCCAACGTCCTGACTTTC. The encoded protein is CASRLDSGANVLTF.

The chain recombines TRBV5-6 with TRBJ2-4; D could derive from TRBD1 or TRBD2 (5 bases each). Germline V gene sequence: CDR1 SGHDT, CDR2 YYEEEE. V was pared by 3 bases and J by 7 bases, with 11 bases between. CDR3 length: 13 amino acids. Here the CDR3 reads CASSWGTGNIQYF. The CDR3, as DNA: TGTGCCAGCAGCTGGGGGACCGGGAACATTCAGTACTTC.

The CDR3 region has the DNA TGTGCCAGCAGTAGTTCGCGCAGGATCGGGGAGACCCAGTACTTC. Translation gives CASSSSRRIGETQYF. This rearrangement joins TRBV2 to TRBJ2-5; no clear D. Germline-derived CDR1 and CDR2 are SNHLY and FYNNEI. The CDR3 is made up of 15 amino acids. V was shortened by 5 bases and J by 5 bases, with 18 bases between the two germline ends. The variable domain in full, completed from reference TRBV2 and TRBJ2-5, reads EPEVTQTPSHQVTQMGQEVILRCVPISNHLYFYWYRQILGQKVEFLVSFYNNEISEKSEIFDDQFSVERPDGSNFTLKIRSTKLEDSAMYFCASSSSRRIGETQYFGPGTRLLVL.

The rearrangement uses TRBV6-5 and TRBJ1-2; D gene ambiguous. The CDR3 is made up of 14 amino acids. V was pared by 2 bases and J by 1 base, with 8 bases between. Germline V CDR1 and CDR2: MNHEY, SVGAGI. CDR3 bases: TGTGCCAGCAGTTACAACGAGATTAACTATGGCTACACCTTC. This gives the protein CASSYNEINYGYTF.

The chain joins TRBV7-8 to TRBJ2-7; TRBD2 agrees at 14 bases. Germline CDR1 reads SGHVS; CDR2 reads FQNEAQ. This CDR3 region has 15 residues. V lost 5 bases to trimming and J lost 5 bases; unmatched junction nucleotides: 5. This CDR3 reads CASSNGLAGGNEQYF. The CDR3 DNA follows: TGTGCCAGCAGCAATGGACTAGCGGGAGGTAACGAGCAGTACTTC.

The rearrangement links TRBV10-1 to TRBJ2-1; no clear D gene. The V end was cut by 2 bases, the J end by 2 bases, with 4 bases between. Germline lookup yields CDR1 WNHNN and CDR2 SYGVQD (reference sequence). This CDR3 has 13 residues. The CDR3 region has the DNA TGCGCCAGCAGTGAGCGGGCCTACAATGAGCAGTTCTTC. Residues: CASSERAYNEQFF.

This clone was seen only once. The chain links TRBV29-1 to TRBJ2-7; 7 nucleotides align to TRBD2. Germline CDR1 and CDR2: SQVTM and ANQGSEA. The CDR3 totals 12 residues. J gave up 3 bases and V 4 bases, and 3 bases lay outside the gene matches. The CDR3 spells CSVVSGVYEQYF. CDR3 sequence (DNA): TGCAGCGTTGTAAGCGGGGTCTACGAGCAGTACTTC.

This clone was seen only once. J is TRBJ2-7 and V is TRBV5-4; D might be TRBD1 (5 bases). CDR1 and CDR2 (germline): SGHNT, YYREEE (reference sequence). The CDR3 loop spans 14 amino acids. V dropped 0 bases and J dropped 3 bases, with 10 bases sitting between them. Here the CDR3 reads CASSLVGQGYEQYF. The CDR3 DNA is TGTGCCAGCAGCTTGGTCGGCCAGGGCTACGAGCAGTACTTC.

The chain couples TRBV11-2 to TRBJ1-6; D is ambiguous. The V end lost 5 bases, the J end lost 7 bases, and 9 bases lay between the germline ends. Germline assignment: CDR1 SGHAT and CDR2 FQNNGV. This CDR3 is built from 13 residues. In DNA, the CDR3 is TGTGCCAGCAGCGCCTCGCAGAATTCACCCCTCCACTTT. Amino acids: CASSASQNSPLHF.

The chain has TRBV7-2 and TRBJ1-1; D gene ambiguous. V gave up 2 bases and J gave up 11 bases, with 12 bases separating them. The germline gives CDR1 SGHTA, CDR2 FQGNSA. This CDR3 is built from 12 residues. CDR3 residues: CASSLFTPRAFF. CDR3 DNA: TGTGCCAGCAGCTTATTTACTCCGAGGGCTTTCTTT.

This clone was detected only once. V and J are TRBV6-1 and TRBJ2-5; no reliable D call. CDR3 length equals 11 residues. V gave up 7 bases and J gave up 11 bases, with 14 bases separating them. The germline CDR1 and CDR2 sequences are MNHNS and SASEGT. CDR3 in DNA: TGTGCCAGCACCTCCCATCCGGCACAGTACTTC. Translating gives CASTSHPAQYF.

The chain combines TRBV6-1 with TRBJ1-1; D gene unclear. The CDR3 length is 13 residues. V lost 6 bases, J lost 5 bases, and 13 bases lay in between. The germline V gene has CDR1 MNHNS and CDR2 SASEGT. CDR3 DNA sequence: TGTGCCAGCAGGTCCCCGACGCGGACTGAAGCTTTCTTT. It codes for CASRSPTRTEAFF.

This clone came up once. Written as DNA, the CDR3 is TGCAGCGCCAGCCGAGGACGGGCCCGCACAGATACGCAGTATTTT. It encodes CSASRGRARTDTQYF. The J gene is TRBJ2-3, the V gene TRBV29-1; no definite D call. Germline CDR1 and CDR2: SQVTM and ANQGSEA. The CDR3 runs 15 residues. Trimming pared 7 bases from V and 1 base from J, leaving 18 bases between.

V is TRBV7-8 and J is TRBJ1-4; TRBD1 matches 11 bases. Germline CDR1 and CDR2: SGHVS and FQNEAQ. V gave up 5 bases and J gave up 8 bases; unmatched junction bases: 7. The CDR3 sequence is 15 residues long. CDR3 coding DNA: TGTGCCAGCAGCCTGGGGACAGGGGGTAAAGAAAAACTGTTTTTT. It specifies CASSLGTGGKEKLFF.

Turning to this clone: An end of the junction does not agree with germline; a read error may underlie this. The rearrangement joins TRBV10-3 to TRBJ2-5; D gene uncertain. CDR1 and CDR2 (germline): ENHRY, SYGVKD. The CDR3 has 13 residues. The CDR3 bases are TGTGCCATCAGTGAGTCCCCCCAAGGGACCCAGTACTTC. Translating gives CAISESPQGTQYF.

This rearrangement joins TRBV28 to TRBJ1-2; D might be TRBD1 (6 bases). Deletions cut 3 bases from V and 5 bases from J, with 13 bases between. Looked up from germline, CDR1 is MDHEN and CDR2 is SYDVKM. The CDR3 is 14 amino acids. The CDR3 region is CASSFPGQQYGYTF. The CDR3 DNA is TGTGCCAGCAGTTTCCCCGGACAGCAGTATGGCTACACCTTC.

The V gene is TRBV27, the J gene TRBJ2-1; 14 bases agree with TRBD2. CDR3 length: 16 amino acids. With V trimmed by 5 bases and J by 6 bases, 6 bases remained unmatched. Germline-derived CDR1 and CDR2 are MNHEY and SMNVEV (reference sequence). The chain's CDR3 is CASSHGLAGGFNEQFF. In nucleotides, the CDR3 is TGTGCCAGCAGTCACGGACTAGCGGGAGGATTCAATGAGCAGTTCTTC.

The J gene is TRBJ1-1, the V gene TRBV18, with no clear D. The CDR3 is 12 residues long. V shed 1 base and J shed 7 bases, with 7 bases lying between them. Germline assignment: CDR1 KGHSH and CDR2 LQKENI. CDR3 sequence: CASSPRAGEAFF. In DNA form, the CDR3 reads TGTGCCAGCTCACCACGGGCGGGTGAAGCTTTCTTT. Full variable domain (rest looked up from reference TRBV18 and TRBJ1-1): NAGVMQNPRHLVRRRGQEARLRCSPMKGHSHVYWYRQLPEEGLKFMVYLQKENIIDESGMPKERFSAEFPKEGPSILRIQQVVRGDSAAYFCASSPRAGEAFFGQGTRLTVV.

The chain combines TRBV6-5 with TRBJ1-2; D might be TRBD1 (5 bases). The V gene's germline CDR1 is MNHEY and CDR2 SVGAGI. Trimming shortened V by 6 bases and J by 3 bases, and 17 bases separated the two germline ends. The CDR3 contains 15 residues. In DNA, the CDR3 is TGTGCCAGCAGCCCTTCAGGGAAACAGGACTATGGCTACACCTTC. Translation: CASSPSGKQDYGYTF.